The table lists the clone carrying this TCR beta chain with a count of one. Primers: 60 Vbeta forward and 13 Jbeta reverse. Libraries were prepared by immunoSEQ multiplex PCR; TCRdb keeps only in-frame clonotypes and omits some of them. In the table there are about 80,000 clones, roughly two thirds of which are singletons. The V gene lost 7 bases and the J gene lost 8 bases, with 12 bases spanning the gap. Germline V gene data show CDR1 as LNHDA and CDR2 as SQIVND (reference sequence). The length of the CDR3 is 13 residues. The sample belongs to a study of cytomegalovirus exposure and HLA in healthy donors.

The clonotype was recovered from a woman between 45 and 65 years old in good health and CMV-seropositive. The specimen sequenced was PBMCs. The rearrangement joins TRBV19 to TRBJ1-6; the D is unclear. The CDR3 coding sequence is TGTGCCAGTACCCCACGAGGGCATTCACCCCTCCACTTT. It specifies CASTPRGHSPLHF.